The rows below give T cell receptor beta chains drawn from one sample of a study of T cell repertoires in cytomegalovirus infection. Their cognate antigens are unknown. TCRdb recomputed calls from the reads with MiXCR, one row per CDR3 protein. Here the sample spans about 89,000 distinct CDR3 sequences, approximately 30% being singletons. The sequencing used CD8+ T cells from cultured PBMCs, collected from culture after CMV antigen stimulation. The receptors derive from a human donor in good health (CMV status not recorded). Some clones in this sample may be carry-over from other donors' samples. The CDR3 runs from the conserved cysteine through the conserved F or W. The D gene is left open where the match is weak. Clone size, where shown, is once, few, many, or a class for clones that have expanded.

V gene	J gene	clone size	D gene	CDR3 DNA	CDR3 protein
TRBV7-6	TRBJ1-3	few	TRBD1	TGTGCCAGCAGCTTTCTGGGAGACAGGGGATTCGGAAACACCATATATTTT	CASSFLGDRGFGNTIYF
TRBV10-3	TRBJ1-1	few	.	TGTGCCATCAGTGACCCGGGGGCAGACACTGAAGCTTTCTTT	CAISDPGADTEAFF
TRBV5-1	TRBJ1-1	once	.	TGCGCCAGCAGCTCCCCCGGGACCTCTGAAGCTTTCTTT	CASSSPGTSEAFF
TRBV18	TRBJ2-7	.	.	TGTGCCAGCTCCCTAGGTGGTGGAATCAACGAGCAGTACTTC	CASSLGGGINEQYF
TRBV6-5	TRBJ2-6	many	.	TGTGCCAGCAGTGGGTTGGGGGCCTCTGGGGCCAACGTCCTGACTTTC	CASSGLGASGANVLTF
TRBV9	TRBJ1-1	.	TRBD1	TGTGCCAGCAGCGTAGGGACAGGCGGTAACACTGAAGCTTTCTTT	CASSVGTGGNTEAFF
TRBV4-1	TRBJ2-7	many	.	TGCGCCAGCAGCCAACGAGCGTTAGAGGCCTCCTACGAGCAGTACTTC	CASSQRALEASYEQYF
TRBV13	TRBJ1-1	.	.	TGTGCCAGCAGCTTAGCGGGGTTTCGGTACACTGAAGCTTTCTTT	CASSLAGFRYTEAFF
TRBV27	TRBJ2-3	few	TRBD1	TGTGCCAGCAGTCCACTCGGGACAGGGGAAGATACGCAGTATTTT	CASSPLGTGEDTQYF
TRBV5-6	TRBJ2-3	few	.	TGTGCCAGCAGCCAAACGGACTCCCCTAGCACAGATACGCAGTATTTT	CASSQTDSPSTDTQYF
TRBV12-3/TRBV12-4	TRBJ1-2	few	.	TGTGCCAGCAGCTTAAGCCCAGGGGTGGGCTACACCTTC	CASSLSPGVGYTF
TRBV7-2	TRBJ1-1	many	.	TGTGCCAGCAGCTCTAGTGTGGCAGTATGGAACACTGAAGCTTTCTTT	CASSSSVAVWNTEAFF
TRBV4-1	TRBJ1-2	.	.	TGCGCCAGCAGCCAAGACACGGGGAGTGATGGCTACACCTTC	CASSQDTGSDGYTF
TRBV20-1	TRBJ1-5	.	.	TGCAGTGCTGGACGGCTCAATCAGCCCCAGCATTTT	CSAGRLNQPQHF
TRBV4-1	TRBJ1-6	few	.	TGCGCCAGCAGCCAAGTCGGGAATTCACCCCTCCACTTT	CASSQVGNSPLHF
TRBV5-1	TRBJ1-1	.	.	TGCGCCAGCAGCTTGGGGGCAGGGGATTCTTTCTTT	CASSLGAGDSFF
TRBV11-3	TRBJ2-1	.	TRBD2	TGTGCCAGCAGCTTAGACGGGGGGGCCTACAATGAGCAGTTCTTC	CASSLDGGAYNEQFF
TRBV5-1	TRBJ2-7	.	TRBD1	TGCGCCAGCAGCTTGCCCCGGGACAGGGCCTCCTACGAGCAGTACTTC	CASSLPRDRASYEQYF
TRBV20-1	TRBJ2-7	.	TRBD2	TGCAGTGCTAGTGGACTAGCGGGTAAATCCTACGAGCAGTACTTC	CSASGLAGKSYEQYF
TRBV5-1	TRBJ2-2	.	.	TGCGCCAGCAGCTTGGACGTAACAGGGACTTCCACCGGGGAGCTGTTTTTT	CASSLDVTGTSTGELFF
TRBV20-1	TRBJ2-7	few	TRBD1	TGCAGTGCTAGAGAGGTCACAGGGGCCTCCTACGAGCAGTACTTC	CSAREVTGASYEQYF
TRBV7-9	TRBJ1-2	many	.	TGTGCCAGGGGGGAGCCGGATGGCTACACCTTC	CARGEPDGYTF
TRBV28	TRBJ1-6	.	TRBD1	TGTGCCAGCAGTTCCCTGACAGGGAATAATTCACCCCTCCACTTT	CASSSLTGNNSPLHF
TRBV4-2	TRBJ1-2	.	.	TGTGCCAGCAGCCCCGGAGCAGGGAGCTATGGCTACACCTTC	CASSPGAGSYGYTF
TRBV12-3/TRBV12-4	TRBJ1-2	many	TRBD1	TGTGCCAGCAGTTATAACAGGGGCTATGGCTACACCTTC	CASSYNRGYGYTF
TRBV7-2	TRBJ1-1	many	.	TGTGCCAGCAGGGGGAACAGGATTCCGAACACTGAAGCTTTCTTT	CASRGNRIPNTEAFF
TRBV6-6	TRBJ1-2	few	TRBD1	TGTGCCAGCAGTTACTCGGCGGGACAGGGAATTGGCTATGGCTACACCTTC	CASSYSAGQGIGYGYTF
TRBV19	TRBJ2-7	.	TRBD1	TGTGCCAGTAGTGCCGGGGACAGGGCATTCGACGAGCAGTACTTC	CASSAGDRAFDEQYF
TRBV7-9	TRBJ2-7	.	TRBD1	TGTGCCAGCAGCATCACCACAGGGGCCCCCTACGAGCAGTACTTC	CASSITTGAPYEQYF
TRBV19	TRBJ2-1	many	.	TGTGCCAGTAGTTCCGGGCCTTACAATGAGCAGTTCTTC	CASSSGPYNEQFF
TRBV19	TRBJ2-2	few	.	TGTGCCAGTAGTAATCGGCAAAACACCGGGGAGCTGTTTTTT	CASSNRQNTGELFF
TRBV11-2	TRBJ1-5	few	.	TGTGCCAGCAGCTTAGATCTTGGTAGCAATCAGCCCCAGCATTTT	CASSLDLGSNQPQHF
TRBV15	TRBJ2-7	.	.	TGTGTCACCAGCGAGTCCCCGGACAGCTTTGCCGAGCAGTACTTC	CVTSESPDSFAEQYF
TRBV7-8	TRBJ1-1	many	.	TGTGCCAGCAGCGAAAGAATAGGACAGCCTAGGCCCCCGAACACTGAAGCTTTCTTT	CASSERIGQPRPPNTEAFF
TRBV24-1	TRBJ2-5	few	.	TGTGCCACCAGTGATTTGGGAGAGACCCAGTACTTC	CATSDLGETQYF
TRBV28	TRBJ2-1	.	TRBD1	TGTGCCAGCAGTTTCTCAGGGGACAGCTCCTACAATGAGCAGTTCTTC	CASSFSGDSSYNEQFF
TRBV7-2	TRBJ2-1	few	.	TGTGCCAGCCTGGAACGGGGTGGCTCCTACAATGAGCAGTTCTTC	CASLERGGSYNEQFF
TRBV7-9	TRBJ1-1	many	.	TGTGCCAGCAGACCACCCCGTGAGGGCACTGAAGCTTTCTTT	CASRPPREGTEAFF
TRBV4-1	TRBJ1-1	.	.	TGCGCCTCGGCTAGGGGGAACACTGAAGCTTTCTTT	CASARGNTEAFF
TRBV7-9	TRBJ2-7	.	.	TGTGCCAGCAGCTTACCTCGACGGGACGAGCAGTACTTC	CASSLPRRDEQYF
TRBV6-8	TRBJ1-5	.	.	TGTGCCAGCACTAGCAGCGGTCAGCCCCAGCATTTT	CASTSSGQPQHF
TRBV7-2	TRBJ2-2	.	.	TGTGCCAGCAGCTTATCCAGGGCCACCGGGGAGCTGTTTTTT	CASSLSRATGELFF
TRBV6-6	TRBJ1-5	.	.	TGTGCCAGCAGCCTCGAAACGGCAAGAGGCTGGGGCGAGCCCCAGCATTTT	CASSLETARGWGEPQHF
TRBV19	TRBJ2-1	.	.	TGTGCCAGTAGTGTTAGCGGCTTGGACTATGAGCAGTTCTTC	CASSVSGLDYEQFF
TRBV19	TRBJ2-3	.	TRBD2	TGTGCCAGTAGTATTCTAGCGGGGGCAGGAGATACGCAGTATTTT	CASSILAGAGDTQYF
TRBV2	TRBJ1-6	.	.	TGTGCCAGTGGAGCGGGGAATTCACCCCTCCACTTT	CASGAGNSPLHF